The 27 T cell receptor beta chains below were found in one sample sequenced in a study of monozygotic twins with inflammatory bowel disease. TCRdb re-analyzed the 5' RACE reads; it lists each CDR3 protein once, without DNA. The sample data list just over 300,000 distinct CDR3 sequences. Sequencing was done on a sample of blood. These receptors came from a human donor with ulcerative colitis or Crohn's disease, or a healthy co-twin of an affected twin (not recorded which).

The rearrangement uses TRBV6-1 and TRBJ2-1; there is no DNA to check the TCRdb D call of TRBD1. Germline V gene sequence: CDR1 MNHNS, CDR2 SASEGT. The CDR3 loop spans 11 amino acids. The CDR3 sequence is CASSEVGQQFF.

The V and J genes are TRBV5-4 and TRBJ2-3; TCRdb's assignment of TRBD2 cannot be checked, as there is no DNA. Germline V gene data show CDR1 as SGHNT and CDR2 as YYREEE (reference sequence). CDR3 length: 14 amino acids. The CDR3 loop is CASSFAGAVDTQYF.

This chain uses TRBV19 with TRBJ2-1; TCRdb's D call, TRBD2, is unchecked because there is no DNA. The CDR3 has 13 residues. Per germline, CDR1 LNHDA and CDR2 SQIVND (reference sequence). CDR3 residues: CASRSSVRNEQFF.

This sequence joins TRBV6-1 and TRBJ2-5. CDR1 MNHNS and CDR2 SASEGT come from the germline V gene. The CDR3 is made up of 13 amino acids. This CDR3 is CASSGTFVETQYF.

J is TRBJ2-3 and V is TRBV7-8; TCRdb selects TRBD1, and the lack of DNA leaves this call unchecked. The germline V gene has CDR1 SGHVS and CDR2 FQNEAQ. The length of the CDR3 is 15 residues. The CDR3 loop is CASSWTGTTTDTRYF.

The chain has TRBV20-1 and TRBJ2-1; TCRdb outputs TRBD2, but without DNA this stays unchecked. The CDR3 runs to 13 residues. Looked up from germline, CDR1 is DFQATT and CDR2 is SNEGSKA (reference sequence). CDR3 loop: CSARLAGGNEQFF.

The chain links TRBV28 to TRBJ2-7. Germline CDR1 and CDR2: MDHEN and SYDVKM. This CDR3 has 14 residues. The CDR3: CASSESGSIYEQYF.

The chain combines TRBV30 with TRBJ2-7. The CDR3 runs to 13 residues. The V gene's germline CDR1 is GTSNPN and CDR2 SVGIG (reference sequence). The CDR3 region is CAWGLDGTYEQYF.

The V gene is TRBV20-1, the J gene TRBJ2-6; with no DNA, the TCRdb D assignment of TRBD1 cannot be verified. CDR1 and CDR2 from the germline V gene are DFQATT and SNEGSKA (reference sequence). The CDR3 covers 16 residues. CDR3 protein: CSAPGRRRSGANVLTF.

This chain uses TRBV12-3 or TRBV12-4 with TRBJ2-1. CDR3 length: 16 residues. CDR3 residues: CASSLRSRILHNEQFF.

The genes are TRBV7-2 and TRBJ2-7; no DNA is available, so the TRBD2 call from TCRdb remains unchecked. Germline loops: CDR1 SGHTA, CDR2 FQGNSA. The CDR3 totals 14 residues. CDR3 protein: CASSPTGLAGGQYF.

The V and J genes are TRBV9 and TRBJ2-5; the D gene TCRdb calls, TRBD2, cannot be checked with no DNA. The CDR3 covers 17 residues. Germline assignment: CDR1 SGDLS and CDR2 YYNGEE. The CDR3 region is CASSNSPTSGRAETQYF. Full variable domain (outside the CDR3, taken from reference TRBV9 and TRBJ2-5): DSGVTQTPKHLITATGQRVTLRCSPRSGDLSVYWYQQSLDQGLQFLIQYYNGEERAKGNILERFSAQQFPDLHSELNLSSLELGDSALYFCASSNSPTSGRAETQYFGPGTRLLVL.

The chain's CDR3 is CASSLGQGTGELFF. V gene TRBV5-1 combines with J gene TRBJ2-2; the TRBD1 assignment by TCRdb is unverifiable without DNA. Looked up from germline, CDR1 is SGHRS and CDR2 is YFSETQ. The CDR3 runs to 14 residues.

The chain couples TRBV18 to TRBJ2-1. This CDR3 is built from 15 residues. CDR1 KGHSH and CDR2 LQKENI come from the germline V gene. The CDR3 sequence: CASSPTGYSYNEQFF.

The chain joins TRBV20-1 to TRBJ2-3; TCRdb designates TRBD2, a call that cannot be tested without DNA. The germline gives CDR1 DFQATT, CDR2 SNEGSKA (reference sequence). This CDR3 spans 17 amino acids. The chain's CDR3 is CSARGTFAGGSADTQYF.

V and J are TRBV7-8 and TRBJ1-2; the TCRdb D gene call, TRBD1, has no DNA to confirm it. Per the germline V gene, CDR1 is SGHVS and CDR2 is FQNEAQ. The CDR3 is 15 residues long. Here the CDR3 reads CASSLTGTGAGGYTF.

Here the CDR3 reads CASSQRDRASGNYGYTF. J is TRBJ1-2 and V is TRBV12-3 or TRBV12-4; there is no DNA to check the TCRdb D call of TRBD1. CDR3 length: 17 residues.

The V gene is TRBV6-5, the J gene TRBJ2-7; with no DNA, the TCRdb D assignment of TRBD2 cannot be verified. There are 14 residues in the CDR3. Per germline, CDR1 MNHEY and CDR2 SVGAGI. The CDR3 spells CASSYLDSTYEQYF.

The chain carries TRBV12-3 or TRBV12-4 and TRBJ1-5. This CDR3 comprises 15 residues. This CDR3 reads CASSFEGGSSQPQHF.

The V and J genes are TRBV20-1 and TRBJ1-3; TCRdb selects TRBD1, and the lack of DNA leaves this call unchecked. The CDR3 spans 18 residues. The V gene's germline CDR1 is DFQATT and CDR2 SNEGSKA (reference sequence). The CDR3 spells CSAPDRGILKSSGNTIYF.

The J gene is TRBJ2-7, the V gene TRBV6-5; checking the TCRdb D call of TRBD2 is not possible without DNA. CDR1 MNHEY and CDR2 SVGAGI come from the germline V gene. This CDR3 has 13 amino acids. CDR3 in amino acids: CASRPGLAGKMSF.

This chain links TRBV6-2 or TRBV6-3 with TRBJ2-3; the TCRdb call, TRBD1, lacks DNA for checking. The CDR3 runs to 15 residues. Germline CDR1 MNHEY, CDR2 SVGEGT. This CDR3 reads CASSNRGTRTDTQYF.

The CDR3 is CAISDPPGDPPYNEQFF. This chain connects TRBV10-3 to TRBJ2-1; the TCRdb call, TRBD1, lacks DNA for checking. Germline V lookup: CDR1 ENHRY, CDR2 SYGVKD. The CDR3 spans 17 residues.

This sequence joins TRBV9 and TRBJ1-1. The CDR3 has 14 amino acids. Germline CDR1 SGDLS, CDR2 YYNGEE. CDR3 sequence: CASSVVLGNTEAFF.

The rearrangement joins TRBV5-1 to TRBJ2-1. The CDR3 sequence is 12 residues long. Germline assignment: CDR1 SGHRS and CDR2 YFSETQ. This CDR3 reads CASSFQTREQFF.

The chain employs TRBV7-9 and TRBJ2-5; as DNA is missing, the TRBD1 call by TCRdb cannot be tested. The CDR3 loop spans 14 amino acids. CDR1 and CDR2 (germline): SEHNR, FQNEAQ (reference sequence). CDR3 amino acids: CASSLWTAQETQYF.

The chain carries TRBV30 and TRBJ1-5. Germline V CDR1 and CDR2: GTSNPN, SVGIG (reference sequence). The CDR3 is made up of 15 amino acids. CDR3 sequence reads: CAWTDPGVANQPQHF.